The clone carrying this T cell receptor (beta chain) was recorded once. Its antigen remains unknown. This specimen belongs to a study of radiotherapy plus CTLA-4 blockade in lung cancer. Study outcomes and limitations: Dynamics of early blood T cell clones, together with interferon-beta, were reportedly the best predictors of response. Among blood TCR repertoires after radiotherapy plus ipilimumab, tumor-derived clones expanded.

Germline CDR1 and CDR2: SQVTM and ANQGSEA. The CDR3 is 12 residues long. Trimming stripped 4 bases from V and 5 bases from J, with 11 bases between. Patients in the study, people with chemo-refractory metastatic non-small-cell lung cancer, received focal radiation plus ipilimumab CTLA-4 blockade. The table came from immunoSEQ multiplex PCR; TCRdb's copy has only in-frame clones and leaves some out. The table records under 20,000 clones, roughly 82% of them present only once. The sequenced sample was peripheral blood, obtained from a patient treated with radiotherapy plus ipilimumab. The rearrangement joins TRBV29-1 to TRBJ1-2; no reliable D call. This clonotype was obtained from a human donor with non-small cell lung cancer whose response to radiotherapy plus ipilimumab could not be evaluated. The CDR3 loop reads CSVGQASYGYTF. CDR3 bases: TGCAGCGTTGGTCAGGCGTCTTATGGCTACACCTTC.